This is a list of T cell receptor beta chains from one sample in a study of shared clonotypes between healthy human individuals. Profiled with immunoSEQ multiplex PCR; TCRdb holds only in-frame clones, not every one. The sample yields roughly 2 million clones, around 95% seen once. The sample was naive CD4+ T cells sorted from blood. All receptors come from a man younger than 30 in good health. The CDR3 runs from the conserved cysteine through the conserved F or W. The D gene is left open where the match is weak. Only part of the rows carry a size: once, few, many, or a class if the clone is expanded.

len	abundance	v_gene	j_gene	d_gene	CDR3nt	CDR3aa
13	NA	TRBV28	TRBJ2-2	NA	TGTGCCAGCATCGGGGTTAACACCGGGGAGCTGTTTTTT	CASIGVNTGELFF
16	NA	TRBV11-3	TRBJ2-7	TRBD1	TGTGCCAGACTCAATAGCTGGACAGGACGATCCTACGAGCAGTACTTC	CARLNSWTGRSYEQYF
13	NA	TRBV18	TRBJ2-5	NA	TGTGCCAGCTCACCAGGCCGACAGGAGACCCAGTACTTC	CASSPGRQETQYF
15	NA	TRBV10-3	TRBJ1-2	TRBD1	TGTGCCATCAGTGAGGACAGGGATGGGCCCTATGGCTACACCTTC	CAISEDRDGPYGYTF
15	NA	TRBV2	TRBJ2-7	TRBD1	TGTGCCAGCAGTGGCCCCGGGACAGGCCCCTACGAGCAGTACTTC	CASSGPGTGPYEQYF
12	once	TRBV7-2	TRBJ2-7	NA	TGTGCCAGCAGCTTGAATCTCTACGAGCAGTACTTC	CASSLNLYEQYF
14	NA	TRBV6-6	TRBJ2-7	NA	TGTGCCAGCAGTTACAGGGCAGGGAACTACGAGCAGTACTTC	CASSYRAGNYEQYF
13	NA	TRBV30	TRBJ2-3	NA	TGTGCCTGGAGTCCTCAAGGCACAGATACGCAGTATTTT	CAWSPQGTDTQYF
15	NA	TRBV6-5	TRBJ1-5	TRBD1	TGTGCCAGCAGCTTACTCGGACAGGGTATCCAGCCCCAGCATTTT	CASSLLGQGIQPQHF
15	NA	TRBV15	TRBJ2-7	TRBD1	TGTGCCACCAGTCATGGACGGACAGGTACCTACGAGCAGTACTTC	CATSHGRTGTYEQYF
16	once	TRBV6-5	TRBJ2-2	NA	TGTGCCAGCAGTTCGATGGACGGGACTTACACCGGGGAGCTGTTTTTT	CASSSMDGTYTGELFF
15	once	TRBV29-1	TRBJ1-3	NA	TGCAGCGTCCCGGGGCCCGGTCCCGGTGTGAGCACCATATATTTT	CSVPGPGPGVSTIYF
14	NA	TRBV28	TRBJ1-1	NA	TGTGCCAGCAGTTGGGGGGGAGCGAACACTGAAGCTTTCTTT	CASSWGGANTEAFF
13	NA	TRBV5-1	TRBJ2-2	NA	TGCGCCAGCAGCTTGGAGTTCACCGGGGAGCTGTTTTTT	CASSLEFTGELFF
13	NA	TRBV5-1	TRBJ1-1	NA	TGCGCCAGCAGCCTCCACAGGAACACTGAAGCTTTCTTT	CASSLHRNTEAFF
12	NA	TRBV30	TRBJ1-2	NA	TGTGCCTGGAGTGTGTCACAAGCAGGCTACACCTTC	CAWSVSQAGYTF
13	NA	TRBV6-6	TRBJ2-5	NA	TGTGCCAGCAGTTACGCTAGCGAAGAGACCCAGTACTTC	CASSYASEETQYF
17	NA	TRBV9	TRBJ2-3	NA	TGTGCCAGCAGCGTAGGCTCCAGGGGGGCCACCACAGATACGCAGTATTTT	CASSVGSRGATTDTQYF
12	once	TRBV30	TRBJ2-5	NA	TGTGCCTGGGGCAGCACAAACCTAAAATTGTACTTC	CAWGSTNLKLYF
14	NA	TRBV11-2	TRBJ2-3	NA	TGTGCCAGCAGCGTCAACAGGGCGACAGATACGCAGTATTTT	CASSVNRATDTQYF
14	NA	TRBV5-1	TRBJ1-2	TRBD1	TGCGCCAGCAGCTTGCGACAGGGGACGGATGGCTACACCTTC	CASSLRQGTDGYTF
16	NA	TRBV11-3	TRBJ2-7	NA	TGTGCCAGCAGCTTCACCCTAGGCGGAGGCCCCTACGAGCAGTACTTC	CASSFTLGGGPYEQYF
13	NA	TRBV15	TRBJ1-2	NA	TGTGCCACCGGCCCCTCCGGGAACTATGGCTACACCTTC	CATGPSGNYGYTF
12	NA	TRBV30	TRBJ2-7	NA	TGTGCCTGGAGTGTACATCCCTACGAGCAGTACTTC	CAWSVHPYEQYF
14	NA	TRBV6-6	TRBJ1-3	NA	TGTGCCAGCAGTTACACGTACTCTGGAAACACCATATATTTT	CASSYTYSGNTIYF
13	NA	TRBV7-6	TRBJ2-5	NA	TGTGCCAGCAGCTTAGGGCTTGAAGAGACCCAGTACTTC	CASSLGLEETQYF
14	NA	TRBV4-1	TRBJ2-7	TRBD1	TGCGCCAGCAGCCCAAGACAGGGGGCCTACGAGCAGTACTTC	CASSPRQGAYEQYF
13	NA	TRBV2	TRBJ1-1	TRBD1	TGTGCCACACAAACCGACAGGGACACTGAAGCTTTCTTT	CATQTDRDTEAFF
14	NA	TRBV10-3	TRBJ1-1	NA	TGTGCCATCAGTGAAACAGGGCTGAACACTGAAGCTTTCTTT	CAISETGLNTEAFF
14	NA	TRBV5-1	TRBJ2-4	NA	TGCGCCAGCAGCTTGGAAAGGGGTACGAACATTCAGTACTTC	CASSLERGTNIQYF
14	NA	TRBV6-1	TRBJ1-5	NA	TGTGCCAGCAGTGATCGGCAGAAGAATCAGCCCCAGCATTTT	CASSDRQKNQPQHF
16	NA	TRBV2	TRBJ2-4	NA	TGTGCCAGCAGTGATGAAAAGTCAGTAGCCAAAAACATTCAGTACTTC	CASSDEKSVAKNIQYF
12	NA	TRBV11-2	TRBJ1-2	NA	TGTGCCAGCAGCTTAGGTACTTATGGCTACACCTTC	CASSLGTYGYTF
13	NA	TRBV30	TRBJ2-3	TRBD2	TGTGCCTGGGCTAGCGGGATCACAGATACGCAGTATTTT	CAWASGITDTQYF
14	NA	TRBV30	TRBJ2-3	TRBD1	TGTGCCTTAGGACAGGGAAAAAGCACAGATACGCAGTATTTT	CALGQGKSTDTQYF
14	NA	TRBV6-6	TRBJ2-5	TRBD2	TGTGCCAGCAGTTCCGGGGGGGTCGGGGAGACCCAGTACTTC	CASSSGGVGETQYF
12	NA	TRBV6-5	TRBJ1-1	NA	TGTGCCAGCAGTTACTCGGGTTTGATAACTTTCTTT	CASSYSGLITFF
15	NA	TRBV6-5	TRBJ1-3	NA	TGTGCCAGCAGCCCAACCAGGGCCTCTGGAAACACCATATATTTT	CASSPTRASGNTIYF
15	NA	TRBV6-6	TRBJ1-6	TRBD1	TGTGCCAGCAGTATTGGGACAGGCCCTAATTCACCCCTCCACTTT	CASSIGTGPNSPLHF
14	NA	TRBV30	TRBJ2-2	NA	TGTGCCTGGGGAGGTCCGCCGAGCACCGGGGAGCTGTTTTTT	CAWGGPPSTGELFF
16	NA	TRBV19	TRBJ2-4	NA	TGTGCCAGTAGTCCGCGACTGGTCCTAGCCAAAAACATTCAGTACTTC	CASSPRLVLAKNIQYF
15	NA	TRBV4-3	TRBJ1-2	NA	TGCGCCAGCAGCCAAGCGCAGGGAAGCAACTATGGCTACACCTTC	CASSQAQGSNYGYTF
14	NA	TRBV6-1	TRBJ1-3	NA	TGTGCCAGCAGTGAAGGGACAAAGGGAAACACCATATATTTT	CASSEGTKGNTIYF
15	NA	TRBV6-1	TRBJ2-7	NA	TGTGCCAGCAGTGAAGCGACAACGGTTCCCTACGAGCAGTACTTC	CASSEATTVPYEQYF
15	NA	TRBV10-1	TRBJ1-1	TRBD1	TGCGCCAGCAGTGAAAGGACAGGCCCGAACACTGAAGCTTTCTTT	CASSERTGPNTEAFF
14	NA	TRBV5-1	TRBJ2-7	NA	TGCGCCAGCAGCTTGATGCAGGGGTCTCTCGAGCAGTACTTC	CASSLMQGSLEQYF
13	NA	TRBV7-9	TRBJ2-1	TRBD1	TGTGCCAGCAGCTCGGACAGGGTCTATGAGCAGTTCTTC	CASSSDRVYEQFF
15	once	TRBV5-1	TRBJ2-7	TRBD1	TGCGCCAGCAGCTTGGGAGGGGGCGCTTCCTACGAGCAGTACTTC	CASSLGGGASYEQYF
16	NA	TRBV5-6	TRBJ2-1	NA	TGTGCCAGCAGCTTGGTTTCCTCAGGCAGGTGGGATGAGCAGTTCTTC	CASSLVSSGRWDEQFF
14	once	TRBV5-1	TRBJ2-5	TRBD2	TGCGCCAGCAGCGACCTGCGGGGGCAAGAGACCCAGTACTTC	CASSDLRGQETQYF
13	NA	TRBV2	TRBJ1-6	NA	TGTGCCAGTCTAAGGGACCTTAATTCACCCCTCCACTTT	CASLRDLNSPLHF
11	NA	TRBV20-1	TRBJ1-1	NA	TGCAGTGCTAGTATGCAAACTGGAGCTTTCTTT	CSASMQTGAFF
14	once	TRBV2	TRBJ1-1	TRBD1	TGTGCCAGCAGTGAAAGACAGGGGACAACTGAAGCTTTCTTT	CASSERQGTTEAFF
18	NA	TRBV7-6	TRBJ1-5	NA	TGTGCCAGCAGCTTAGAGGATCTCCCCAGGGGCGGCAATCAGCCCCAGCATTTT	CASSLEDLPRGGNQPQHF